These 22 T cell receptor beta chains originate from one sample sequenced in a study of identical twins' blood T cells. TCRdb re-analysed the 5' RACE reads in MiXCR, keeping a single row per CDR3 protein. Of 300,000 to 400,000 distinct CDR3 sequences listed, over 25% are singletons. Sequencing used PBMCs. The receptors were sampled from a woman aged 18 to 49 in good health.

On this clonotype itself: Given a much more abundant clone one base away, this may be a read error. The rearrangement links TRBV6-5 to TRBJ1-3, with a tentative D call TRBD1 (6 bases). Germline CDR1 and CDR2: MNHEY and SVGAGI. The CDR3 sequence is 16 residues long. CDR3 in DNA: TGTGCCAGCAGTTGGGGGCCACGCGTCTCTAGAAACACCATATATTTT. The encoded protein is CASSWGPRVSRNTIYF.

The V gene is TRBV11-2, the J gene TRBJ2-3; TRBD1 or TRBD2 may be the D gene (5 bases each). CDR1 is SGHAT and CDR2 is FQNNGV in the germline V gene. Trimming removed 5 bases at V and 2 bases at J, with 20 bases between. CDR3 length equals 17 residues. The CDR3 nucleotides are TGTGCCAGCAGCAGATATCCCGGGCCGGGGCCCACAGATACGCAGTATTTT. Its translation is CASSRYPGPGPTDTQYF.

This clonotype was found many times. The chain combines TRBV4-1 with TRBJ1-4; D might be TRBD1 (6 bases). Trimming cost V 4 bases and J 4 bases, with 7 bases left between them. Germline CDR1 and CDR2: MGHRA and YSYEKL. The CDR3 is 13 amino acids. The CDR3 region is CASSRTVNEKLFF. Here the CDR3 DNA reads TGCGCCAGCAGCCGGACAGTTAATGAAAAACTGTTTTTT.

V is TRBV7-9 and J is TRBJ1-5; D not resolved. The germline V gene encodes CDR1 SEHNR and CDR2 FQNEAQ (reference sequence). The length of the CDR3 is 14 residues. V gave up 6 bases and J gave up 4 bases, with 13 bases separating them. CDR3 nucleotide sequence: TGTGCCAGCAGATTCGAAGGTCGTAATCAGCCCCAGCATTTT. Translation gives CASRFEGRNQPQHF.

This clonotype was seen ten or more times. This chain joins TRBV20-1 and TRBJ2-1, with D possibly being TRBD2 (6 bases). The length of the CDR3 is 13 residues. CDR1 DFQATT and CDR2 SNEGSKA come from the germline V gene (reference sequence). CDR3 bases: TGCAGCGCGGGGCTGAATTCCTACAATGAGCAGTTCTTC. Amino acid sequence: CSAGLNSYNEQFF.

V is TRBV10-3 and J is TRBJ1-5; D gene ambiguous. V was trimmed by 6 bases and J by 5 bases, leaving 14 bases between them. CDR1 and CDR2 from the germline V gene are ENHRY and SYGVKD. This CDR3 has 14 amino acids. CDR3 amino acids: CAISPGGGYQPQHF. Here the CDR3 DNA reads TGTGCCATCAGCCCAGGAGGCGGCTATCAGCCCCAGCATTTT.

This clonotype has just a few counts. V gene TRBV11-2 combines with J gene TRBJ1-2; 7 bases align to TRBD1. After removal of 3 bases from V and 4 bases from J, the junction contained 11 bases not matched to a gene. CDR1 is SGHAT and CDR2 is FQNNGV in the germline V gene. There are 16 residues in the CDR3. CDR3 DNA sequence: TGTGCCAGCAGCTTTCTTTCGGACAGGAGTTTCTATGGCTACACCTTC. As protein: CASSFLSDRSFYGYTF.

This chain connects TRBV20-1 to TRBJ2-7, with TRBD1 matching over 7 bases. Per the germline V gene, CDR1 is DFQATT and CDR2 is SNEGSKA (reference sequence). The junction had 7 bases not matched to a gene; V was cut back by 0 bases and J by 2 bases. The CDR3 runs 15 residues. CDR3 DNA: TGCAGTGCTAGAGATACAGGGACAGTTCCCTACGAGCAGTACTTC. This encodes CSARDTGTVPYEQYF.

This chain connects TRBV11-2 to TRBJ2-2; D not certain. Trimming removed 2 bases at V and 5 bases at J, with 9 bases between. This CDR3 is built from 14 residues. Germline V gives CDR1 SGHAT, CDR2 FQNNGV. As DNA, the CDR3 is TGTGCCAGCAGCTTACAGCACGAAACCGGGGAGCTGTTTTTT. Its protein product is CASSLQHETGELFF.

This clonotype was detected only a few times. This chain connects TRBV29-1 to TRBJ1-2, with a weak D call TRBD1 (5 bases). The ends were cut back, 4 bases at V and 12 bases at J, with 12 bases in the middle. CDR3 length: 10 amino acids. CDR1 is SQVTM and CDR2 is ANQGSEA in the germline V gene. The CDR3 region has the DNA TGCAGCGTTGCAAGAGGGGAGGACACCTTC. Translated, it gives CSVARGEDTF.

J is TRBJ2-5 and V is TRBV27; no firm D call. CDR3 length: 14 amino acids. CDR1 is MNHEY, CDR2 SMNVEV, per germline (reference sequence). The germline V and J ends were trimmed by 7 bases and 5 bases, with 17 bases remaining between them. The CDR3 reads CASKRIPPGETQYF. DNA for the CDR3: TGTGCCAGCAAACGGATTCCCCCCGGGGAGACCCAGTACTTC.

V usage is TRBV15 and J usage is TRBJ1-1; 7 positions agree with TRBD1. The CDR3 extends over 17 amino acids. The V gene end was trimmed by 0 bases and the J gene end by 0 bases; junction bases not matched to a gene: 7. From germline, CDR1 is LNHNV and CDR2 YYDKDF (reference sequence). CDR3 sequence reads: CATSRDHGTVVNTEAFF. The DNA for the CDR3 is TGTGCCACCAGCAGAGACCATGGGACAGTTGTGAACACTGAAGCTTTCTTT.

This chain uses TRBV5-1 with TRBJ2-3; D is possibly TRBD2 (6 bases). CDR1 SGHRS and CDR2 YFSETQ come from the germline V gene. The CDR3 consists of 16 residues. V lost 0 bases, J lost 2 bases, and 13 bases lay in between. CDR3 amino acids: CASSLGSGLNTDTQYF. CDR3 sequence (DNA): TGCGCCAGCAGCTTGGGGAGCGGGCTAAACACAGATACGCAGTATTTT.

This chain uses TRBV4-3 with TRBJ2-1; D is unresolved. Germline CDR1 is LGHNA and CDR2 is YSLEER. The CDR3 has 15 residues. Trimming cost V 1 base and J 1 base, with 8 bases left between them. This CDR3 is CASSQVQVSYNEQFF. As DNA, the CDR3 is TGCGCCAGCAGCCAAGTGCAGGTATCCTACAATGAGCAGTTCTTC.

The rearrangement joins TRBV6-1 to TRBJ1-5; D unresolved. Trimming removed 6 bases at V and 3 bases at J, with 3 bases between. CDR3 length: 11 amino acids. CDR1 and CDR2 (germline): MNHNS, SASEGT. In DNA form, the CDR3 reads TGTGCCAGCAGGTACAATCAGCCCCAGCATTTT. Its translation is CASRYNQPQHF.

This chain connects TRBV16 to TRBJ1-1; 7 nucleotides match TRBD1. The CDR3 covers 15 residues. The germline V gene encodes CDR1 KGHSY and CDR2 FQNENV. Losses at the gene ends were 0 bases for V and 5 bases for J; bases not matched to a gene: 6. The CDR3, as DNA: TGTGCCAGCAGCCAATCCGGGCCAGGGGGGACTGAAGCTTTCTTT. Encoded protein: CASSQSGPGGTEAFF.

The J gene is TRBJ1-1, the V gene TRBV5-1; no clear D gene. Germline values: CDR1 SGHRS, CDR2 YFSETQ. CDR3 size: 15 residues. With 4 bases removed from V and 0 bases from J, the gap between germline ends came to 13 bases. CDR3 loop: CASSPVGLVNTEAFF. The CDR3 nucleotides read TGCGCCAGCAGCCCCGTGGGGTTGGTGAACACTGAAGCTTTCTTT.

The V and J genes are TRBV5-1 and TRBJ2-7; the match to TRBD2 covers 9 bases. Germline V lookup: CDR1 SGHRS, CDR2 YFSETQ. The CDR3 has 15 amino acids. The V and J ends lost 0 bases and 3 bases, in that order; junction bases with no gene match: 4. CDR3 coding DNA: TGCGCCAGCAGCTTGGTGGCTAGCGGGAACTACGAGCAGTACTTC. It codes for CASSLVASGNYEQYF.

This clonotype was found a few times. The rearrangement uses TRBV25-1 and TRBJ1-3; TRBD1 matches 8 bases. Germline CDR1 and CDR2: MGHDK and SYGVNS. The CDR3 is 14 residues long. V trimming: 6 bases; J trimming: 2 bases; junction bases outside the gene matches: 3. The CDR3 region has the DNA TGTGCCAGCAGGGAGACAGGGGCTGGAAACACCATATATTTT. Protein sequence: CASRETGAGNTIYF.

The chain combines TRBV19 with TRBJ2-1; D may match TRBD1 or TRBD2 (5 bases each). Germline V gives CDR1 LNHDA, CDR2 SQIVND (reference sequence). This CDR3 comprises 15 residues. With 3 bases removed from V and 1 base from J, the gap between germline ends came to 10 bases. The CDR3 coding sequence is TGTGCCAGTAGTATGAACGGGGCATCCTACAATGAGCAGTTCTTC. Translating it yields CASSMNGASYNEQFF.

V and J are TRBV2 and TRBJ1-2; D may be TRBD1 (6 bases). Germline V gene sequence: CDR1 SNHLY, CDR2 FYNNEI. Trimming took 7 bases from V and 8 from J, leaving 23 bases between them. The CDR3 runs 15 residues. The CDR3 here is CASKGESTNIRGYTF. The CDR3 coding sequence is TGTGCCAGCAAGGGGGAATCGACTAACATACGGGGCTACACCTTC.

This clonotype appeared a few times. The junction departs from the called germline gene at one end, perhaps through a read error. This rearrangement joins TRBV14 to TRBJ1-2; D is undetermined. The germline gives CDR1 SGHDN, CDR2 FVKESK. The CDR3 consists of 13 residues. CDR3 sequence (DNA): TGTGTCAGCAGCCAAGATCCGCGGGGTGGCTACACCTTC. Protein sequence: CVSSQDPRGGYTF.